The 22 T cell receptor beta chains listed next were all sequenced from one sample in a study of response to subunit inactivated influenza vaccine. MiXCR, run by TCRdb on the RT-PCR reads, gives a single entry per CDR3 protein. Of 500,000 to 600,000 distinct CDR3 sequences in the sample, 7.6% were seen once. The starting material was PBMCs from blood, obtained less than 30 months after vaccination. Receptor source: a man in his fifties or sixties who received an inactivated influenza vaccine.

The sample holds many counts of this clonotype. The chain recombines TRBV20-1 with TRBJ2-3; D uncertain. The CDR3 consists of 13 residues. Per the germline V gene, CDR1 is DFQATT and CDR2 is SNEGSKA (reference sequence). V was shortened by 2 bases and J by 0 bases, with 6 bases between the two germline ends. The CDR3 region has the DNA TGCAGTGCTAGACTGGACAGCACAGATACGCAGTATTTT. Translation: CSARLDSTDTQYF.

This clonotype showed up just a few times. V gene TRBV9 combines with J gene TRBJ1-1, with D uncertain. Germline V gene sequence: CDR1 SGDLS, CDR2 YYNGEE. This CDR3 is 13 amino acids long. V was pared by 4 bases and J by 5 bases, with 12 bases between. DNA of the CDR3: TGTGCCAGCAGCTCAGAGGCGGGGACTGAAGCTTTCTTT. Translated: CASSSEAGTEAFF.

The chain links TRBV7-2 to TRBJ2-3; 9 bases match TRBD2. The CDR3 has 17 amino acids. Per the germline V gene, CDR1 is SGHTA and CDR2 is FQGNSA. After removal of 5 bases from V and 0 bases from J, the junction contained 9 bases not matched to a gene. CDR3 region: CASSQGMGLASTDTQYF. CDR3 in DNA: TGTGCCAGCAGCCAAGGGATGGGACTAGCTAGCACAGATACGCAGTATTTT.

The chain employs TRBV12-3 or TRBV12-4 and TRBJ2-3; no firm D call. The CDR3 has 17 amino acids. V was clipped by 5 bases and J by 0 bases, with 18 bases between them. In nucleotides, the CDR3 is TGTGCCAGCAGTCTCTATGGGCTTTATGCTAGCACAGATACGCAGTATTTT. Its translation: CASSLYGLYASTDTQYF.

The gene calls are TRBV28 and TRBJ1-4, with D hard to call. V lost 7 bases and J 7 bases, leaving 16 bases between the germline ends. This CDR3 has 14 amino acids. Germline V gene sequence: CDR1 MDHEN, CDR2 SYDVKM. The CDR3 nucleotides are TGTGCCAGCATAGATCGTAGGGCGGGTGAAAAACTGTTTTTT. Protein product: CASIDRRAGEKLFF. The complete variable domain, with remaining parts taken from reference TRBV28 and TRBJ1-4, reads DVKVTQSSRYLVKRTGEKVFLECVQDMDHENMFWYRQDPGLGLRLIYFSYDVKMKEKGDIPEGYSVSREKKERFSLILESASTNQTSMYLCASIDRRAGEKLFFGSGTQLSVL.

For this clonotype: This may arise from a read error, as a much more abundant clone is one base away. The V gene is TRBV7-9, the J gene TRBJ2-2, with D perhaps TRBD1 or TRBD2 (5 bases each). The CDR3 loop spans 13 amino acids. Germline CDR1 SEHNR, CDR2 FQNEAQ (reference sequence). In nucleotides, the CDR3 is TGTTCCAGAGGACGGGGACCCACCGGGGAGCTGTTTTTT. Translation: CSRGRGPTGELFF.

This clonotype was found many times. The rearrangement uses TRBV29-1 and TRBJ2-3; D is ambiguous. The CDR3 contains 14 residues. V was clipped by 7 bases and J by 3 bases, with 17 bases between them. Germline V CDR1 and CDR2: SQVTM, ANQGSEA. The CDR3 DNA reads as TGCAGCGCCCGCGGCCCCTGGGAAACAGATACGCAGTATTTT. Protein: CSARGPWETDTQYF.

The CDR3 bases are TGTGCCAGCAGCCCAACCACGGGCAGAAAAACTTACAATGAGCAGTTCTTC. Translation: CASSPTTGRKTYNEQFF. The chain links TRBV7-3 to TRBJ2-1; no clear D gene. Trimming took 5 bases from V and 4 from J, leaving 21 bases between them. The CDR3 is 17 residues long. Germline values: CDR1 SGHTA, CDR2 FQGTGA.

This clonotype has more than one count but fewer than ten. This chain joins TRBV15 and TRBJ2-3; D might be TRBD2 (6 bases). The V and J ends lost 0 bases and 0 bases respectively, with 13 bases between them. The CDR3 spans 17 residues. Germline lookup yields CDR1 LNHNV and CDR2 YYDKDF (reference sequence). CDR3 sequence: CATSRDAQRASTDTQYF. CDR3 bases: TGTGCCACCAGCAGAGATGCCCAGCGGGCTAGCACAGATACGCAGTATTTT.

The V and J genes are TRBV7-2 and TRBJ1-5, with unresolved D. The CDR3 spans 17 residues. Trimming cost V 0 bases and J 0 bases, with 12 bases left between them. Looked up from germline, CDR1 is SGHTA and CDR2 is FQGNSA. CDR3 bases: TGTGCCAGCAGCTTAGCCGGTAACACCTATAGCAATCAGCCCCAGCATTTT. It codes for CASSLAGNTYSNQPQHF.

This clonotype was detected a few times. Its ends do not fully match the called genes, so a read error is possible. The chain carries TRBV6-2 or TRBV6-3 and TRBJ1-5; D remains ambiguous. CDR3 length equals 15 residues. Germline V CDR1 and CDR2: MNHEY, SVGEGT. The CDR3 sequence is CASSHSGLSNQPQHF. CDR3 coding DNA: TGTGCCAGCAGTCACTCAGGACTGAGCAATCAGCCCCAGCATTTT.

The chain combines TRBV10-2 with TRBJ2-1; TRBD2 is a possible D gene (6 bases). The length of the CDR3 is 14 residues. Trimming cost V 7 bases and J 0 bases, with 10 bases left between them. From germline, CDR1 is WSHSY and CDR2 SAAADI. The CDR3 DNA reads as TGCGCCAGCACAGGCGGGATCTCCTACAATGAGCAGTTCTTC. This gives the protein CASTGGISYNEQFF.

CDR3 nucleotides: TGCAGCGTTGGGGGACGGAACACTGAAGCTTTCTTT. Translation: CSVGGRNTEAFF. The rearrangement uses TRBV29-1 and TRBJ1-1, with D possibly being TRBD1 (5 bases). The CDR3 extends over 12 amino acids. CDR1 and CDR2 from the germline V gene are SQVTM and ANQGSEA. V lost 4 bases to trimming and J lost 1 base, with 7 bases between them.

This clonotype was picked up a small number of times. This clone may be a read error of a much larger clone one base away. The rearrangement uses TRBV9 and TRBJ1-2, with TRBD1 as a possible D gene (5 bases). The CDR3 length is 14 residues. Germline V gene lookup returns CDR1 SGDLS and CDR2 YYNGEE. V lost 0 bases, J lost 3 bases, and 9 bases lay in between. The CDR3 loop is CASSVEDTYYGYTF. The DNA for the CDR3 is TGTGCCAGCAGCGTAGAGGACACCTACTATGGCTACACCTTC.

The genes are TRBV10-2 and TRBJ2-6; TRBD1 aligns across 11 bases. The germline V gene encodes CDR1 WSHSY and CDR2 SAAADI. V gave up 3 bases and J gave up 1 base; unmatched junction bases: 5. CDR3 length: 18 residues. CDR3: CASSDLRDRGSGANVLTF. The CDR3 DNA reads as TGCGCCAGCAGTGACCTCCGGGACAGGGGGTCTGGGGCCAACGTCCTGACTTTC.

This clonotype was seen many times. V usage is TRBV6-1 and J usage is TRBJ2-2; the D gene could be TRBD1 or TRBD2 (6 bases each). The CDR3 length is 14 residues. Germline values: CDR1 MNHNS, CDR2 SASEGT. Trimming removed 7 bases at V and 4 bases at J, with 13 bases between. CDR3 region: CASNPGGGTGELFF. In DNA form, the CDR3 reads TGTGCCAGCAACCCCGGAGGGGGCACCGGGGAGCTGTTTTTT.

The genes are TRBV7-2 and TRBJ1-6, with 8 bases lining up with TRBD1. This CDR3 contains 15 residues. Germline trimming cut 5 bases from V and 6 bases from J; bases unmatched to any gene: 6. The V gene's germline CDR1 is SGHTA and CDR2 FQGNSA. The CDR3 is CASSLTGGRNSPLHF. The CDR3 DNA is TGTGCCAGCAGCCTAACAGGGGGTCGTAATTCACCCCTCCACTTT.

CDR3 sequence (DNA): TGTGCCAGCAGCAAAGGGACAGGTTCCTACGAGCAGTACTTC. It codes for CASSKGTGSYEQYF. This rearrangement joins TRBV9 to TRBJ2-7; 8 positions agree with TRBD1. The CDR3 length is 14 residues. V shed 4 bases and J 1 base; nucleotides not matched to a gene: 4. Germline V CDR1 and CDR2: SGDLS, YYNGEE.

This clonotype was picked up many times. This chain connects TRBV4-3 to TRBJ2-7, with 10 bases fitting TRBD1. Losses at the gene ends were 1 base for V and 6 bases for J; bases not matched to a gene: 9. Germline V gene sequence: CDR1 LGHNA, CDR2 YSLEER. The CDR3 has 16 residues. In nucleotides, the CDR3 is TGCGCCAGCAGCCAAGGATTGGACAGGGGGGTGAGCGAGCAGTACTTC. Protein sequence: CASSQGLDRGVSEQYF.

This clonotype has a count of ten or more. This chain connects TRBV6-2 or TRBV6-3 to TRBJ2-5; tentative D call: TRBD2 (5 bases). V lost 1 base, J lost 1 base, and 10 bases lay in between. The germline CDR1 and CDR2 sequences are MNHEY and SVGEGT. The CDR3 consists of 15 residues. The CDR3 region has the DNA TGTGCCAGCAGTTACTATTCGGAGGTCCAAGAGACCCAGTACTTC. Protein sequence: CASSYYSEVQETQYF.

This clonotype has a handful of counts. J is TRBJ1-1 and V is TRBV12-3 or TRBV12-4; 7 bases agree with TRBD1. V was clipped by 3 bases and J by 3 bases; unmatched bases: 4. The CDR3 contains 14 residues. CDR3 in amino acids: CASSFTGADTEAFF. Here the CDR3 DNA reads TGTGCCAGCAGTTTTACAGGGGCGGACACTGAAGCTTTCTTT.

The chain uses TRBV6-1 and TRBJ1-2; 10 positions agree with TRBD1. CDR3 length equals 14 residues. Losses at the gene ends were 5 bases for V and 7 bases for J; bases not matched to a gene: 7. Germline CDR1 MNHNS, CDR2 SASEGT. CDR3 sequence: CASSNAGQGGGYTF. DNA of the CDR3: TGTGCCAGCAGTAACGCCGGACAGGGGGGTGGCTACACCTTC.